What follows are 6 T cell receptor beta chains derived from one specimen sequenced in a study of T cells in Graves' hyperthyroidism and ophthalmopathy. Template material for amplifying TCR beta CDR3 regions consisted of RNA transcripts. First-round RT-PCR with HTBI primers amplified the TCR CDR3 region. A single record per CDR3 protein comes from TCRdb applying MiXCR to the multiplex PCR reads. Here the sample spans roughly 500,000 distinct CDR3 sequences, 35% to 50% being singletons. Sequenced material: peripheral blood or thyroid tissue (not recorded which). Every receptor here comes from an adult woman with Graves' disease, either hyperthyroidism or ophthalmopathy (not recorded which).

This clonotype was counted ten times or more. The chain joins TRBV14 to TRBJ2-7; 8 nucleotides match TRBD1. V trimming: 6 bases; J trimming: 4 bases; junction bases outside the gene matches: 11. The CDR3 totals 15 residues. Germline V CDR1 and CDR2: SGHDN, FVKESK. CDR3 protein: CASSPTLDRAYEQYF. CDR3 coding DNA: TGTGCCAGCAGTCCGACCTTGGACAGGGCGTACGAGCAGTACTTC.

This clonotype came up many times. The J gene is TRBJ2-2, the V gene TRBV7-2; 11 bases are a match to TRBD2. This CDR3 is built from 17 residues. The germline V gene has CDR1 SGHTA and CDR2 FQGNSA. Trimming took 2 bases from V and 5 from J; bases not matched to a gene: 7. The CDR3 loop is CASSLRGLAEITGELFF. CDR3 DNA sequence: TGTGCCAGCAGCTTAAGGGGACTAGCGGAGATAACCGGGGAGCTGTTTTTT.

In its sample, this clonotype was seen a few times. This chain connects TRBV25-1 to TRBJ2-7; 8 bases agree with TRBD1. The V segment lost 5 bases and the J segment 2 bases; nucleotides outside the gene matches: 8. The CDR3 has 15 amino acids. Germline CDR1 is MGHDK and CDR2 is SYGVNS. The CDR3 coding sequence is TGTGCCAGCAGTAACCGGGACAGGATCCCCTACGAGCAGTACTTC. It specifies CASSNRDRIPYEQYF.

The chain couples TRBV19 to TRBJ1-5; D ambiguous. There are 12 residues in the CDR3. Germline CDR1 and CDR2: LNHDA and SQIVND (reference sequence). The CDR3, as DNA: TGTGCTGGCGTGGATAGCAATCAGCCCCAGCATTTT. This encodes CAGVDSNQPQHF.

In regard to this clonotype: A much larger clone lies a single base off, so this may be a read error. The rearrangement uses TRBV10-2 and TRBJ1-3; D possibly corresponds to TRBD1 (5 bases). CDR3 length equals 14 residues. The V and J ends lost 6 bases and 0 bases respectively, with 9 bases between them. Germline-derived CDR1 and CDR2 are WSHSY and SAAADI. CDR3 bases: TGCGCCAGCAGCAAAGACAGCTCTGGAAACACCATATATTTT. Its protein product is CASSKDSSGNTIYF.

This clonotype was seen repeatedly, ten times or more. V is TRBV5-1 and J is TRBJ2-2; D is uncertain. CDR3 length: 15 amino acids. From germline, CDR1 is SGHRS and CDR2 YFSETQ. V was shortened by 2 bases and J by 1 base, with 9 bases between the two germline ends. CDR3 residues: CASSLLLENTGELFF. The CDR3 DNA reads TGCGCCAGCAGCTTATTGCTGGAGAACACCGGGGAGCTGTTTTTT.